The TCR beta chain under discussion was sequenced for a study of shared clonotypes between healthy human individuals. Across the study: A couple of female and a few male donors aged 18 to 49 were enrolled.

CDR3 length: 16 residues. Trimming pared 2 bases from V and 6 bases from J, leaving 16 bases between. Germline V lookup: CDR1 MGHRA, CDR2 YSYEKL. The protocol was immunoSEQ multiplex PCR, while the TCRdb copy is restricted to in-frame clones and leaves out a portion. The sample consists of about 470,000 clones, about four fifths of them appearing once. The sample taken for sequencing was PBMCs. The receptor comes from a woman aged 40-49 years in good health. Some clones in this sample may be carry-over from other donors' samples. This chain links TRBV4-1 with TRBJ1-4, with D possibly being TRBD1 (5 bases). As DNA, the CDR3 is TGCGCCAGCAGCCAAAGATCTCGCACAGGAGATGAAAAACTGTTTTTT. It encodes CASSQRSRTGDEKLFF.